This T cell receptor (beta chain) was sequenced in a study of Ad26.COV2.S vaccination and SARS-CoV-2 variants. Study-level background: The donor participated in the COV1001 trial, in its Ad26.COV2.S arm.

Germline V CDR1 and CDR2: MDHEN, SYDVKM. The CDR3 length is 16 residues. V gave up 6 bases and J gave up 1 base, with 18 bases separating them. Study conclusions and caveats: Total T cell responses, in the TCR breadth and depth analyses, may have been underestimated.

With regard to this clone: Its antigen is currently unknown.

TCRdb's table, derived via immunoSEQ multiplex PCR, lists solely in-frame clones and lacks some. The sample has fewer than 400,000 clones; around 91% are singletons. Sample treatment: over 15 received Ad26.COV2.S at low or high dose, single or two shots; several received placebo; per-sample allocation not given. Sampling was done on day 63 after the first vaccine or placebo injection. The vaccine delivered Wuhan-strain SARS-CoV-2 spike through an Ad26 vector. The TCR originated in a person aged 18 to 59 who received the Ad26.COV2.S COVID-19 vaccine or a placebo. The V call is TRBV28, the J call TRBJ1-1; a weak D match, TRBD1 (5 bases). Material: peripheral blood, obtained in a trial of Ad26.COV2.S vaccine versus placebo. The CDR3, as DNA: TGTGCCAGCAGCGGTTATTTTGGGGGGTGGAACACTGAAGCTTTCTTT. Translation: CASSGYFGGWNTEAFF.